The rows below give T cell receptor beta chains drawn from one sample of a study of OX40 agonist ivuxolimab in advanced cancers. Clones were read by immunoSEQ multiplex PCR, and TCRdb kept only the in-frame ones, dropping some. The table lists fewer than 35,000 clones, over 85% of them singletons. Sequencing used CD4+ or CD8+ T cells sorted from blood, obtained in a trial of the OX40 agonist ivuxolimab. The receptors originated from an adult with an advanced solid tumor such as melanoma, head and neck, liver or kidney cancer. CDR3s include the opening cysteine and the closing phenylalanine or tryptophan. Fields, in order: CDR3 protein, clone size, D gene, V gene. The D gene is left open where the match is weak. The size field is filled for only some rows; it gives once, few, many or a size class.

CDR3aa: CASSEGFSSGNTIYF
abundance: .
d_gene: .
v_gene: TRBV6-1

CDR3aa: CATSSDSGEEQYF
abundance: .
d_gene: .
v_gene: TRBV15

CDR3aa: CASSSPTGFPNEQYF
abundance: .
d_gene: TRBD1
v_gene: TRBV5-4

CDR3aa: CAWTPLRRTQETQYF
abundance: .
d_gene: .
v_gene: TRBV30

CDR3aa: CTSRSICAQSRANVLTF
abundance: .
d_gene: .
v_gene: TRBV1

CDR3aa: CASRLTSGRAWDQETQYF
abundance: .
d_gene: TRBD2
v_gene: TRBV7-6

CDR3aa: CAISGVRQVYEQYF
abundance: .
d_gene: .
v_gene: TRBV10-3

CDR3aa: CASSIQGRQPQHF
abundance: .
d_gene: .
v_gene: TRBV19

CDR3aa: CASSLARAANYGYTF
abundance: .
d_gene: .
v_gene: TRBV7-9

CDR3aa: CACRPRSGRGSSYNEQFF
abundance: few
d_gene: TRBD2
v_gene: TRBV19

CDR3aa: CASSVKMNTEAFF
abundance: .
d_gene: .
v_gene: TRBV19

CDR3aa: CASRDRALYTEAFF
abundance: .
d_gene: TRBD1
v_gene: TRBV2

CDR3aa: CASSPPDLNTEAFF
abundance: .
d_gene: .
v_gene: TRBV18

CDR3aa: CASSRGTTNTEAFF
abundance: .
d_gene: .
v_gene: TRBV6-6

CDR3aa: CASRVLGRGEKLFF
abundance: .
d_gene: .
v_gene: TRBV28

CDR3aa: CASSPGRTGELFF
abundance: .
d_gene: .
v_gene: TRBV7-8

CDR3aa: CASSLTGGGGHEQYF
abundance: .
d_gene: .
v_gene: TRBV7-2